Sequencing of this T cell receptor beta chain was carried out in a study of T-cell memory formation after mild COVID-19. Study-level information: Largely donor-specific sequence clusters came from a couple of donors. Study observations and caveats: Contracting clones from day 15 to 85 showed balanced CD4/CD8; later expanders favored CD4+.

5'RACE with constant-segment primers built TCRalpha and TCRbeta cDNA libraries with UMIs. TCRdb reprocessed the 5' RACE reads via MiXCR and lists one record per CDR3 protein. The data show 240,000 or so distinct CDR3 sequences, approximately 9% seen once. Many counts were recorded for this clonotype. Its antigen is not identified. Per germline, CDR1 SGHTA and CDR2 FQGTGA. The CDR3 runs to 13 residues. V was shortened by 4 bases and J by 1 base, with 7 bases between the two germline ends. The sequence was obtained from a young man who had mild COVID-19 (a few samples of this study predate the infection). Cell type and time point are not known. The chain employs TRBV7-3 and TRBJ1-1; possibly TRBD1 for D (5 bases). The sample consisted of PBMCs or a T cell subset sorted from them (not recorded which). The CDR3 nucleotides read TGTGCCAGCAGCTCAGGGTCGAACACTGAAGCTTTCTTT. Its translation is CASSSGSNTEAFF.